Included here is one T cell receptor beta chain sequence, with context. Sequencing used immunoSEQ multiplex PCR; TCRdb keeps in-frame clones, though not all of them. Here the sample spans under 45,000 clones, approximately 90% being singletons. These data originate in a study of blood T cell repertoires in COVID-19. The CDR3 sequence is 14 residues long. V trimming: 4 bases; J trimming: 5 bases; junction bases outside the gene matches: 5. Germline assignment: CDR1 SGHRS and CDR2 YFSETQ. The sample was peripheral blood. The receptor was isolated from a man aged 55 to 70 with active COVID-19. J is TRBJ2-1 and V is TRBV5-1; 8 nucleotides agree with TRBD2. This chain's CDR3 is CASSLIAGNNEQFF. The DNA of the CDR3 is TGCGCCAGCAGCCTTATAGCGGGAAACAATGAGCAGTTCTTC. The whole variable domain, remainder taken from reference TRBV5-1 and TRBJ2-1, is KAGVTQTPRYLIKTRGQQVTLSCSPISGHRSVSWYQQTPGQGLQFLFEYFSETQRNKGNFPGRFSGRQFSNSRSEMNVSTLELGDSALYLCASSLIAGNNEQFFGPGTRLTVL.